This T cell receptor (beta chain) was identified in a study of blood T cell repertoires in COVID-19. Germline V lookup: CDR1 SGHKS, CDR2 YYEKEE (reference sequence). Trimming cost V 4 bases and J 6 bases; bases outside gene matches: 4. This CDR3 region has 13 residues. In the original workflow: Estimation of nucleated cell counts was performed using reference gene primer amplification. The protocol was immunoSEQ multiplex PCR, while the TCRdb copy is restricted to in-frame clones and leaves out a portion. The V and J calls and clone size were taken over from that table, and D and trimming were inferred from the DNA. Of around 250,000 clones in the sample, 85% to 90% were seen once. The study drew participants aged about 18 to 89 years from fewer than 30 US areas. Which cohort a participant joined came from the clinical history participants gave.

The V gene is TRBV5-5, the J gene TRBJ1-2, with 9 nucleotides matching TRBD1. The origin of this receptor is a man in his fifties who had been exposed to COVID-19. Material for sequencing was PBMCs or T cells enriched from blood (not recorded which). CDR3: CASSIQGADGYTF. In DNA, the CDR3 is TGTGCCAGCAGCATACAGGGGGCCGATGGCTACACCTTC.